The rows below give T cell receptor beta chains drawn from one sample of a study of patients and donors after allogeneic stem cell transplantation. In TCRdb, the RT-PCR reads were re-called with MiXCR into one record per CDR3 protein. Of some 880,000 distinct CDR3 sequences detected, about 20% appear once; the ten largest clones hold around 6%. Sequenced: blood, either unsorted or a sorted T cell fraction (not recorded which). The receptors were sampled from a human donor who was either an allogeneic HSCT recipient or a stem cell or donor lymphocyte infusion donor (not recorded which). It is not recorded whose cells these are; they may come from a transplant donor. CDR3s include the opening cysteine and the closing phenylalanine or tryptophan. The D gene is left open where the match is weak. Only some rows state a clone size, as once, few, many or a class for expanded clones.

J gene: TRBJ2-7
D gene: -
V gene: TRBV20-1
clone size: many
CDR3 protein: CSARGGPNSYEQYF
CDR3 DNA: TGCAGTGCTAGAGGTGGACCAAACTCCTACGAGCAGTACTTC

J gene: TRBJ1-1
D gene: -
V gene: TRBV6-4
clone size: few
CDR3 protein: CASSPEGFMNTEAFF
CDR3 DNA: TGTGCCAGCAGTCCCGAGGGGTTTATGAACACTGAAGCTTTCTTT

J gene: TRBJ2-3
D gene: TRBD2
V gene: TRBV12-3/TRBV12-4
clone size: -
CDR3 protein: CANGTSPLASTDTQYF
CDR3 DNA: TGTGCCAACGGGACTAGTCCCCTTGCTAGCACAGATACGCAGTATTTT

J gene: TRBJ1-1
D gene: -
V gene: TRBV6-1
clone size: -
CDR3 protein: CASTGGAGGTEAFF
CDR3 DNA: TGTGCCAGCACCGGAGGCGCTGGTGGCACTGAAGCTTTCTTT

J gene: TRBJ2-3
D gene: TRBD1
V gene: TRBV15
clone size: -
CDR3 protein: CATSRGTGMSTDTQYF
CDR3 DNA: TGTGCCACCAGCAGGGGGACAGGAATGAGCACAGATACGCAGTATTTT

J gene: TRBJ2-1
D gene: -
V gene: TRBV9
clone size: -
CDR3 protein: CASSVPNNEQFF
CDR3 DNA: TGTGCCAGCAGCGTTCCGAACAATGAGCAGTTCTTC

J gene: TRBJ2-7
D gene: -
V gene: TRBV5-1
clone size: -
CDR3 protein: CASSLEGFSEQYF
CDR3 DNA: TGCGCCAGCAGCTTGGAGGGGTTCAGTGAGCAGTACTTC

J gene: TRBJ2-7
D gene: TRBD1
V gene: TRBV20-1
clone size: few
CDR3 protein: CSANDRVSAEQYF
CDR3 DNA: TGCAGTGCTAACGACAGGGTGTCTGCCGAGCAGTACTTC

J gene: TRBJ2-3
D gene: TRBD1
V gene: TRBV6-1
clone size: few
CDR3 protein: CASSIRTGLSTDTQYF
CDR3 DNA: TGTGCCAGCAGTATAAGGACAGGTCTTAGCACAGATACGCAGTATTTT

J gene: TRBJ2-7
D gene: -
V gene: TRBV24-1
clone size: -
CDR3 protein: CATSDPGSLEQYF
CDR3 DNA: TGTGCCACCAGTGATCCAGGGTCTCTTGAGCAGTACTTC

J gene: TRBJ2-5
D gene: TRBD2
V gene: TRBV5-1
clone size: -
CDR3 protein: CASSEFGLAGETQYF
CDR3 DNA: TGCGCCAGCAGCGAGTTCGGACTAGCGGGAGAGACCCAGTACTTC

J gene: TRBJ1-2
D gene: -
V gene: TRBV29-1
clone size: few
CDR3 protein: CSVEGYSDYGYTF
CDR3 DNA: TGCAGCGTTGAGGGGTACTCGGACTATGGCTACACCTTC

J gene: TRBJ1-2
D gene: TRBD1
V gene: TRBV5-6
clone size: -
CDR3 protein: CASSLKDRGRIGYGYTF
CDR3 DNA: TGTGCCAGCAGCTTGAAGGACAGGGGGCGCATCGGCTATGGCTACACCTTC

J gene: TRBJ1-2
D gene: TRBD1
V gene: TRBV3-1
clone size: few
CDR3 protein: CASSHNRAETGNGYTF
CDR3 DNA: TGTGCCAGCAGCCACAACCGGGCGGAGACAGGGAACGGCTACACCTTC

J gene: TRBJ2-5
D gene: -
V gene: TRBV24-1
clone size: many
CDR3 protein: CATSDSTGSGETQYF
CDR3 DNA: TGTGCCACCAGTGATTCCACAGGCTCCGGAGAGACCCAGTACTTC

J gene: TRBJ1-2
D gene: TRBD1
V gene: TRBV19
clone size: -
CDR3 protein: CASSSRDRVGYGYTF
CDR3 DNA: TGTGCCAGTAGTTCTCGGGACAGGGTAGGCTATGGCTACACCTTC

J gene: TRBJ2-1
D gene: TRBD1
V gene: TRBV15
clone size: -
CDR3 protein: CATSRVGAGGFTGQFF
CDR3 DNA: TGTGCCACCAGCAGAGTAGGGGCAGGGGGTTTTACTGGGCAGTTCTTC

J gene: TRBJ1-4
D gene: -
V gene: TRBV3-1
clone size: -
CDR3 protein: CASSQRQARSEKLFF
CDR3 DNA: TGTGCCAGCAGCCAAAGACAGGCTAGGAGCGAAAAACTGTTTTTT

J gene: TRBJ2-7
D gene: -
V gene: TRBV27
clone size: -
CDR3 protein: CASSFAPSGPGIYEQYF
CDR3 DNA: TGTGCCAGCAGTTTTGCCCCAAGCGGGCCCGGGATCTACGAGCAGTACTTC

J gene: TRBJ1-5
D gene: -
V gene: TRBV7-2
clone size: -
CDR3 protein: CASSLEPGLQPQHF
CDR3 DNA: TGTGCCAGCAGCCTAGAACCGGGACTTCAGCCCCAGCATTTT

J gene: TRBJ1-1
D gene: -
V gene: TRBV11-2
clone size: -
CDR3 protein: CASSRMKMGKMNTEAFF
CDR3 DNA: TGTGCCAGCAGCAGGATGAAGATGGGGAAAATGAACACTGAAGCTTTCTTT

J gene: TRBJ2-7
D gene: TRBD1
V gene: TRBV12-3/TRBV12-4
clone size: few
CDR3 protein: CASSFGVRDSRTYEQYF
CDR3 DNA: TGTGCCAGCAGTTTTGGGGTTCGGGACAGCCGTACCTACGAGCAGTACTTC

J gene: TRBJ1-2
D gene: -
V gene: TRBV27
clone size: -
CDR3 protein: CASSLSGAAPPGHYGYTF
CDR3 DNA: TGTGCCAGCAGTTTATCCGGGGCAGCCCCACCAGGTCACTATGGCTACACCTTC

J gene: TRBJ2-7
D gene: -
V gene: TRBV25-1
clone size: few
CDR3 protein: CASSEGLRGYEQYF
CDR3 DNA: TGTGCCAGCAGTGAAGGACTAAGGGGGTACGAGCAGTACTTC

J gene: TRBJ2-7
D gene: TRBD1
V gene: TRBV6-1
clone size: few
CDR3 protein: CASRDRVLSEQYF
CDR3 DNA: TGTGCCAGCAGGGACAGGGTTCTATCCGAGCAGTACTTC

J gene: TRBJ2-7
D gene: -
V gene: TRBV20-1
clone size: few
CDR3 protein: CSARSAGSSYEQYF
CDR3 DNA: TGCAGTGCTAGGTCTGCCGGGAGTAGTTACGAGCAGTACTTC

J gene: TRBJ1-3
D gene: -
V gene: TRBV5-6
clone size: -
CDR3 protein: CASSSFARRQGNTIYF
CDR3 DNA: TGTGCCAGCAGCAGCTTCGCTCGTCGGCAAGGAAACACCATATATTTT

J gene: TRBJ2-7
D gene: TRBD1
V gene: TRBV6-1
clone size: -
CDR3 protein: CASSMTGGAGEQYF
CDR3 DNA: TGTGCCAGCAGTATGACAGGGGGCGCGGGCGAGCAGTACTTC

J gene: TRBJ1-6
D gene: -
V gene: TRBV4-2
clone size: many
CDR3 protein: CASSPRGYSPLHF
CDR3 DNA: TGTGCCAGCAGCCCGAGGGGGTATTCACCCCTCCACTTT

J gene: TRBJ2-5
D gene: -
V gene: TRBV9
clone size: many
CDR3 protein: CASSVVSREETQYF
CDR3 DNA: TGTGCCAGCAGCGTCGTGTCGAGGGAAGAGACCCAGTACTTC

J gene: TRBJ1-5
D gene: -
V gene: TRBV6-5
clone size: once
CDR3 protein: CASSYTIHNQPQHF
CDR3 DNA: TGTGCCAGCAGTTATACCATCCACAATCAGCCCCAGCATTTT

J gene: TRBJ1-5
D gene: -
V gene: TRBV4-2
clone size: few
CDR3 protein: CASSQQGMQPQHF
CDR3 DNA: TGTGCCAGCAGCCAGCAGGGTATGCAGCCCCAGCATTTT

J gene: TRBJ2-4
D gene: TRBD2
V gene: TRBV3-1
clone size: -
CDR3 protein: CASSQGTSGPKNIQYF
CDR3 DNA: TGTGCCAGCAGCCAAGGAACTAGCGGACCCAAAAACATTCAGTACTTC

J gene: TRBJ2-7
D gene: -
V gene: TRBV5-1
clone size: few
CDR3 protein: CASSLLDGTYEQYF
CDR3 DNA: TGCGCCAGCAGCTTGTTGGACGGAACCTACGAGCAGTACTTC

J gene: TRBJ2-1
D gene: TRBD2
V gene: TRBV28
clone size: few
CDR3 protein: CASSKTAGGPRNEQFF
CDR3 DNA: TGTGCCAGCAGCAAAACGGCGGGAGGGCCTCGCAATGAGCAGTTCTTC

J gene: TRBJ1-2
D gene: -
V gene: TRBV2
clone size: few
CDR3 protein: CAVPGGLPPDHGYTF
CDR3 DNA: TGTGCCGTTCCGGGAGGCCTGCCACCCGACCATGGCTACACCTTC